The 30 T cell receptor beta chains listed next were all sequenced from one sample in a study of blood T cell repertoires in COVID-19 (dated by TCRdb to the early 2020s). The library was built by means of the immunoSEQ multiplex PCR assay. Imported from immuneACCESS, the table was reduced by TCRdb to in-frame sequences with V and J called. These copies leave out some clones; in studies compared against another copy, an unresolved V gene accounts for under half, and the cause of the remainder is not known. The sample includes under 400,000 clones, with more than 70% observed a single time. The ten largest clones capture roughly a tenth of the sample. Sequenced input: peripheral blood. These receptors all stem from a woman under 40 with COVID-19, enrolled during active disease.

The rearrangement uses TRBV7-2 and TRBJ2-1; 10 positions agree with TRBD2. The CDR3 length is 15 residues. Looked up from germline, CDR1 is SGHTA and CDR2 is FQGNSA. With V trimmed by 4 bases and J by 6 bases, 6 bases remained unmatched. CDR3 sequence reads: CASSSQAGGGNEQFF. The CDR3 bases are TGTGCCAGCAGCTCCCAAGCGGGAGGGGGCAATGAGCAGTTCTTC.

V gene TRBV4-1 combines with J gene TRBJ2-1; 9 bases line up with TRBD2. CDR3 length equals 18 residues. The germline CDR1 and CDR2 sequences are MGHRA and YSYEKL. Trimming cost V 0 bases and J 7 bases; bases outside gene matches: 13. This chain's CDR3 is CASSQDNLGGRATNEQFF. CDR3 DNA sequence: TGCGCCAGCAGCCAAGATAATCTGGGCGGGAGGGCGACGAATGAGCAGTTCTTC.

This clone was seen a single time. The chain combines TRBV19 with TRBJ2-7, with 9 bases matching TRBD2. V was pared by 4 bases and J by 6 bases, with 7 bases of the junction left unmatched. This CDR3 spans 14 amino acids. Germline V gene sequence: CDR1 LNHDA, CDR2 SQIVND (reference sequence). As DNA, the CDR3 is TGTGCCAGTAGTAGGGCACTAGCGGGCCTCGAGCAGTACTTC. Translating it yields CASSRALAGLEQYF.

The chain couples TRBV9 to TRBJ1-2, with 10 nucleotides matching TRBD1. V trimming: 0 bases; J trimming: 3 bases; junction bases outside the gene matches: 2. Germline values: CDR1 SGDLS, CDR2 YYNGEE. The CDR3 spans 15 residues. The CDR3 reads CASSVVGTGDYGYTF. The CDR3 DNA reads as TGTGCCAGCAGCGTAGTAGGGACAGGGGACTATGGCTACACCTTC.

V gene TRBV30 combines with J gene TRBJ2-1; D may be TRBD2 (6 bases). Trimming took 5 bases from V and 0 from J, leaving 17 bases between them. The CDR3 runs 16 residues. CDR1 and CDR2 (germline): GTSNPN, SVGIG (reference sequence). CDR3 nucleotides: TGTGCCTGGGCCGGGACTCCCTTGAGCTCCTACAATGAGCAGTTCTTC. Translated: CAWAGTPLSSYNEQFF.

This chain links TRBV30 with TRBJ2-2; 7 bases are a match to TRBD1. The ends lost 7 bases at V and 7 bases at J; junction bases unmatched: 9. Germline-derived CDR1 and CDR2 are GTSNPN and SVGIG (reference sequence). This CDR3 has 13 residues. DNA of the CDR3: TGTGCCTCCACAGGGGCTAAACTCGGGGAGCTGTTTTTT. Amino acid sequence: CASTGAKLGELFF.

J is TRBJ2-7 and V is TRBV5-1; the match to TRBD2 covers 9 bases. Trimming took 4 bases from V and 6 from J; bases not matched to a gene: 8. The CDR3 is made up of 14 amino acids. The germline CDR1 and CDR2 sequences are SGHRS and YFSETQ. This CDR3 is CASSPLAGTLEQYF. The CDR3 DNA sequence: TGCGCCAGCAGCCCCCTAGCGGGAACCCTCGAGCAGTACTTC.

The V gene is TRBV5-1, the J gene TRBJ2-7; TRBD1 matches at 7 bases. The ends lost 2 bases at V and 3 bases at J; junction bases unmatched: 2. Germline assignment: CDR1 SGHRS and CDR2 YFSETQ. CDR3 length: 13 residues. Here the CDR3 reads CASSLRTGYEQYF. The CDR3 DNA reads TGCGCCAGCAGCTTAAGGACAGGCTACGAGCAGTACTTC.

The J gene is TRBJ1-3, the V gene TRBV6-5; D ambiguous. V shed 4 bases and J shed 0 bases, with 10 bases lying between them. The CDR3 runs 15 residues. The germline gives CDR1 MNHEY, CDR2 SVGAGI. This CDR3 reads CASSSGFDSGNTIYF. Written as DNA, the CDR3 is TGTGCCAGCAGTTCCGGGTTTGACTCTGGAAACACCATATATTTT.

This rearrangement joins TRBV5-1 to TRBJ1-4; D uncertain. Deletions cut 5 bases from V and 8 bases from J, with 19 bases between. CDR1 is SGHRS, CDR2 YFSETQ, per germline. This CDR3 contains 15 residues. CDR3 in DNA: TGCGCCAGCAGTTCCATGAGACCTGGGGAGGAAAAACTGTTTTTT. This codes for CASSSMRPGEEKLFF.

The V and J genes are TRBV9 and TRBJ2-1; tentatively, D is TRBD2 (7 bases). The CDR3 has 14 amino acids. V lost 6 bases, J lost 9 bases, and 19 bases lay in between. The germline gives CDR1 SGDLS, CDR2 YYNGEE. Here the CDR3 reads CASTGGPRGSEQFF. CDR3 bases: TGTGCCAGCACGGGGGGACCCAGGGGCAGTGAGCAGTTCTTC. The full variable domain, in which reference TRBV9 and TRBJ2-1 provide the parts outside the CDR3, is DSGVTQTPKHLITATGQRVTLRCSPRSGDLSVYWYQQSLDQGLQFLIQYYNGEERAKGNILERFSAQQFPDLHSELNLSSLELGDSALYFCASTGGPRGSEQFFGPGTRLTVL.

CDR3 nucleotide sequence: TGTGCCAGCAGTGAATTAGCGGGAGGGGGAAGCACAGATACGCAGTATTTT. Encoded protein: CASSELAGGGSTDTQYF. This rearrangement joins TRBV6-1 to TRBJ2-3; 11 bases match TRBD2. Losses at the gene ends were 2 bases for V and 0 bases for J; bases not matched to a gene: 4. The CDR3 runs 17 residues. In germline, CDR1 is MNHNS, CDR2 SASEGT.

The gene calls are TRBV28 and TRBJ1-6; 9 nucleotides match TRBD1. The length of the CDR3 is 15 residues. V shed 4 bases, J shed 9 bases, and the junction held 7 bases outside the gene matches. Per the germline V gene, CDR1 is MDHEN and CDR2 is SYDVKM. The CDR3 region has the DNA TGTGCCAGCAGTTCACCACAGGGGGCCGGTTCACCCCTCCACTTT. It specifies CASSSPQGAGSPLHF. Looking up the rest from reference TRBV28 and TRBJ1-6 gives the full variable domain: DVKVTQSSRYLVKRTGEKVFLECVQDMDHENMFWYRQDPGLGLRLIYFSYDVKMKEKGDIPEGYSVSREKKERFSLILESASTNQTSMYLCASSSPQGAGSPLHFGNGTRLTVT.

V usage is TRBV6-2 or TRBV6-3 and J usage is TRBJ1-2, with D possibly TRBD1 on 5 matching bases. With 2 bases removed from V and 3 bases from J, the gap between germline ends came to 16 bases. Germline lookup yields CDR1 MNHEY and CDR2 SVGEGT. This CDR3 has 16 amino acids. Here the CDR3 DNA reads TGTGCCAGCAGTTACGGCCCGCGGGCGGGGGACTATGGCTACACCTTC. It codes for CASSYGPRAGDYGYTF.

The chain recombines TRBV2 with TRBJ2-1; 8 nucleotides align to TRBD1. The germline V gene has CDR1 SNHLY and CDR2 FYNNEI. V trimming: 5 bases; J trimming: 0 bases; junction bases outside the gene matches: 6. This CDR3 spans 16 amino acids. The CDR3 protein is CASSSQGEYSYNEQFF. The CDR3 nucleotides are TGTGCCAGCAGTTCACAGGGGGAATACTCCTACAATGAGCAGTTCTTC.

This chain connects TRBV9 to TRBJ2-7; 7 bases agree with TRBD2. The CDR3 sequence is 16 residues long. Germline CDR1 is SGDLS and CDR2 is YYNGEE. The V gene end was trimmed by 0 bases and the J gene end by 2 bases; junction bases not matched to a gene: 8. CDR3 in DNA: TGTGCCAGCAGCGTAGACCCCCTGGGGAGGGCCTACGAGCAGTACTTC. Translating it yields CASSVDPLGRAYEQYF. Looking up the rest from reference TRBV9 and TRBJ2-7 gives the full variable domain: DSGVTQTPKHLITATGQRVTLRCSPRSGDLSVYWYQQSLDQGLQFLIQYYNGEERAKGNILERFSAQQFPDLHSELNLSSLELGDSALYFCASSVDPLGRAYEQYFGPGTRLTVT.

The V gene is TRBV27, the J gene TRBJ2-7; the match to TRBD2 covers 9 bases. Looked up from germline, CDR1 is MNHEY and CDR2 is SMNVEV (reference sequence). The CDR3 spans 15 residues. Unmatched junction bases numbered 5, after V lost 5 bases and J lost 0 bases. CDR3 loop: CASSRMTSGSYEQYF. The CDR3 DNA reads TGTGCCAGCAGTCGGATGACTAGCGGCTCCTACGAGCAGTACTTC.

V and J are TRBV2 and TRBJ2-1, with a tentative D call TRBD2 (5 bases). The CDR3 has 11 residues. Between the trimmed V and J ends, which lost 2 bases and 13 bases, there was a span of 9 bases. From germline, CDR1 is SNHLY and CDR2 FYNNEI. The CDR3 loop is CASSERSGQFF. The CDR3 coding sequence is TGTGCCAGCAGTGAAAGGTCGGGACAGTTCTTC. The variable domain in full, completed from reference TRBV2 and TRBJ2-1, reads EPEVTQTPSHQVTQMGQEVILRCVPISNHLYFYWYRQILGQKVEFLVSFYNNEISEKSEIFDDQFSVERPDGSNFTLKIRSTKLEDSAMYFCASSERSGQFFGPGTRLTVL.

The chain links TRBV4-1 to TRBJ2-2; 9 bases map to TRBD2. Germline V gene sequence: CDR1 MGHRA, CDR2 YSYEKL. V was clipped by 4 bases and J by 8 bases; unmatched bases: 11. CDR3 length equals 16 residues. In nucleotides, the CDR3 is TGCGCCAGCAGCCGAAGCACAGAGGGACTAGCAGGGGAGCTGTTTTTT. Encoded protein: CASSRSTEGLAGELFF.

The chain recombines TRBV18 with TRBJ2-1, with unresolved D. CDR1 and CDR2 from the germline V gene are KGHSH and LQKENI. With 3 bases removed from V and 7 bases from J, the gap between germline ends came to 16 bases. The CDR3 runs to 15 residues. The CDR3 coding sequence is TGTGCCAGCTCACCCCCAAACAGCAATTGGAATGAGCAGTTCTTC. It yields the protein CASSPPNSNWNEQFF.

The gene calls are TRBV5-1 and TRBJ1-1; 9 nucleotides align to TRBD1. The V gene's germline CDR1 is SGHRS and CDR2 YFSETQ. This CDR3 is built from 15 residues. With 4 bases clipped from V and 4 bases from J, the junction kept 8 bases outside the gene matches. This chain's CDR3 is CASSRAGTGITEAFF. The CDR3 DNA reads TGCGCCAGCAGCAGGGCCGGGACAGGGATCACTGAAGCTTTCTTT.

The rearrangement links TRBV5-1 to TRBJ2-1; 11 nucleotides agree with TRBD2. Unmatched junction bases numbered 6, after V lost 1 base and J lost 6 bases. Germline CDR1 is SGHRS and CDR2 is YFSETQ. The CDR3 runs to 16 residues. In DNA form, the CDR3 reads TGCGCCAGCAGCTTGAGAGTAGCGGGAGGGCTCAATGAGCAGTTCTTC. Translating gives CASSLRVAGGLNEQFF.

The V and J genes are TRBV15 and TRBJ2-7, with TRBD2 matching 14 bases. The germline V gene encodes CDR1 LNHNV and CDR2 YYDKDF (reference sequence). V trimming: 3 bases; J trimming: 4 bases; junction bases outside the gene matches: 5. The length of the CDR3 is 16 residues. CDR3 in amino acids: CATSRATSGRAYEQYF. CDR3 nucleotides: TGTGCCACCAGCAGGGCGACTAGCGGGAGGGCATACGAGCAGTACTTC.

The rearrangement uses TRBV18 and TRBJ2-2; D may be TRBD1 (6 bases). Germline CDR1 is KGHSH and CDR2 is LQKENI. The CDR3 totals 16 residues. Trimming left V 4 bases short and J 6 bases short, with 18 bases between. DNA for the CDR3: TGTGCCAGCTCACTAGGAACAGGGAAGATCGCCGGGGAGCTGTTTTTT. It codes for CASSLGTGKIAGELFF.

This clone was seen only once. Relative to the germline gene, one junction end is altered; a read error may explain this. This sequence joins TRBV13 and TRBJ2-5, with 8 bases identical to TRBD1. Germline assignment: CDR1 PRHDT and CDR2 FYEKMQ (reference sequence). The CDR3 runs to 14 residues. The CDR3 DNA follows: TGTGCCAGCAGCATAGGACAGGGTCGAGAGACCCAGTACTTC. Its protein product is CASSIGQGRETQYF.

Here the CDR3 reads CASSLSGGQGAYEQYF. CDR3 nucleotide sequence: TGTGCCAGCAGCTTAAGTGGGGGACAGGGGGCATACGAGCAGTACTTC. The chain couples TRBV7-9 to TRBJ2-7; 12 bases map to TRBD1. CDR3 length equals 16 residues. The V and J ends lost 2 bases and 4 bases, in that order; junction bases with no gene match: 6. Germline lookup yields CDR1 SEHNR and CDR2 FQNEAQ (reference sequence).

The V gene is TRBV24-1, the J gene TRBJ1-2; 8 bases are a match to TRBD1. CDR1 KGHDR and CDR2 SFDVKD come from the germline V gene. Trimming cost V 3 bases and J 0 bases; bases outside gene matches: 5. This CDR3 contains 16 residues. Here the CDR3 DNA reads TGTGCCACCAGTGATGGTGGGACAGGAGCTAACTATGGCTACACCTTC. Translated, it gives CATSDGGTGANYGYTF.

The CDR3 sequence is CASRPGLAGHTQYF. CDR3 nucleotide sequence: TGTGCCAGCAGGCCGGGACTAGCGGGACATACGCAGTATTTT. The chain couples TRBV28 to TRBJ2-3; 13 nucleotides match TRBD2. Germline-derived CDR1 and CDR2 are MDHEN and SYDVKM. CDR3 length equals 14 residues. With V trimmed by 6 bases and J by 7 bases, 4 bases remained unmatched.

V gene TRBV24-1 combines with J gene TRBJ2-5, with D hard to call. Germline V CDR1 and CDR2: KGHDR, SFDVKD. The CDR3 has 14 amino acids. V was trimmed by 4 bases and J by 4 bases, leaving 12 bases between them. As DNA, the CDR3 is TGTGCCACCAGTGACCCCTTTGCTACAGAGACCCAGTACTTC. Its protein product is CATSDPFATETQYF.

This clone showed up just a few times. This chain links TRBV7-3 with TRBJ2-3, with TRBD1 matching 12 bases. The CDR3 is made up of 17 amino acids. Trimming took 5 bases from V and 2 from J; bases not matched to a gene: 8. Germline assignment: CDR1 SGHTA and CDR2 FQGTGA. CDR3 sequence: CASSLTGTGGPTDTQYF. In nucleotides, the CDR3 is TGTGCCAGCAGCCTGACCGGGACAGGGGGCCCCACAGATACGCAGTATTTT.